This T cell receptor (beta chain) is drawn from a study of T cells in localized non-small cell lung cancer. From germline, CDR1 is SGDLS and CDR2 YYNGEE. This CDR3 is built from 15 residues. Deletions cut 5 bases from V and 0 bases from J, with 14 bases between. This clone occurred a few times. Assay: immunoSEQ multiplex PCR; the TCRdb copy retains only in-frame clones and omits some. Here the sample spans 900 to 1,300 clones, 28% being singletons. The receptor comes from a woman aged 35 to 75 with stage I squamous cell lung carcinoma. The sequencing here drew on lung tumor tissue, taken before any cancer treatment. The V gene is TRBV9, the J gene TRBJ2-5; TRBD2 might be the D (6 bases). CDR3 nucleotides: TGTGCCAGCAGTGGGCTCCAGCGGGACCAAGAGACCCAGTACTTC. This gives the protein CASSGLQRDQETQYF.